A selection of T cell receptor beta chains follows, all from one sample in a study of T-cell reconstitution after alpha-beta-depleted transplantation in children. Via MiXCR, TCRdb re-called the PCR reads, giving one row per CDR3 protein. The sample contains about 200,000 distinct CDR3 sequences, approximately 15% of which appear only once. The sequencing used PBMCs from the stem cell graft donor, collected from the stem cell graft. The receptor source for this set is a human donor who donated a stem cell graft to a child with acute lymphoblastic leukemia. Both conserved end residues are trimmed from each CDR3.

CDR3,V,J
ASTGHPNTEAF,TRBV6-1,TRBJ1-1
ASSFFRSGRAGETQY,TRBV5-1,TRBJ2-5
ASSQAGPGPTY,TRBV4-1,TRBJ2-7
ASSLIGLAVNTGELF,TRBV5-5,TRBJ2-2
ASSLTSGNNEQF,TRBV7-2,TRBJ2-1
ASSWGLAGNNEQF,TRBV11-3,TRBJ2-1
SARELAGEYEQY,TRBV20-1,TRBJ2-7
ASSSDSYTGELF,TRBV5-1,TRBJ2-2
ASSESGQLNEKLF,TRBV25-1,TRBJ1-4
ASSLGQGAYSTEAF,TRBV5-1,TRBJ1-1
SASYQAREPQH,TRBV20-1,TRBJ1-5
ASSHSDGGYT,TRBV28,TRBJ1-2
ASSPRGGSTDTQY,TRBV7-9,TRBJ2-3
ASSPRGETDTQY,TRBV7-6,TRBJ2-3
ASSSDSRGAEAF,TRBV5-1,TRBJ1-1
ASQRTGRTYEQY,TRBV5-1,TRBJ2-7
ASSLGGDSYNEQF,TRBV12-3/TRBV12-4,TRBJ2-1
ASSLDRFSQPQH,TRBV5-1,TRBJ1-5
SVEKGQGSSYEQY,TRBV29-1,TRBJ2-7
SVFTGDYGYT,TRBV29-1,TRBJ1-2
ASSTGAMNTEAF,TRBV5-1,TRBJ1-1
ASSLRLAGGPPYNEQF,TRBV28,TRBJ2-1
ASSFGGGAGKDTQY,TRBV12-3/TRBV12-4,TRBJ2-3
ASSLGDGGPRA,TRBV5-1,TRBJ1-2
ASSGGQAEAF,TRBV12-3/TRBV12-4,TRBJ1-1
ASSPRTGRETQY,TRBV12-3/TRBV12-4,TRBJ2-5
ASSPDINTDTQY,TRBV5-1,TRBJ2-3
ASSQGWDSNTGELF,TRBV14,TRBJ2-2
SASRSGNEQY,TRBV20-1,TRBJ2-7
ASSRGGLNTGELF,TRBV28,TRBJ2-2
ASSEEGQGRETQY,TRBV2,TRBJ2-5
ASSFQGSGMNTEAF,TRBV11-3,TRBJ1-1
ASSLRQENTGELF,TRBV11-1,TRBJ2-2
ASSFVRGPVDEQF,TRBV11-2,TRBJ2-1
ASSQFRESSYEQY,TRBV16,TRBJ2-7
ASSTSEGQGTPNTGELF,TRBV6-4,TRBJ2-2
ASSLAEGNNEQF,TRBV5-1,TRBJ2-1
ASSPTPGPNTGELF,TRBV12-3/TRBV12-4,TRBJ2-2
ASSFTGGAESDTQY,TRBV28,TRBJ2-3
ASSFFLAGDWNEQF,TRBV7-9,TRBJ2-1
SARGLNGNTIY,TRBV20-1,TRBJ1-3
RGGLADQETQY,TRBV20-1,TRBJ2-5
ASSLGDREGSPLH,TRBV5-1,TRBJ1-6
SAAPIMGGPYNEQF,TRBV20-1,TRBJ2-1
ASSPYSGHANYGYT,TRBV18,TRBJ1-2